The 24 T cell receptor beta chains below were found in one sample sequenced in a study of shared clonotypes between healthy human individuals. Profiled with immunoSEQ multiplex PCR; TCRdb holds only in-frame clones, not every one. Among some 2,100,000 clones listed, 95% were seen once. The sequencing sample was made of naive CD4+ T cells sorted from blood. Specified subset: CD45RA+ positively selected. All receptors come from a man aged 18 to 35 in good health.

Concerning this clone itself: Other DNA sequences in the same sample also yield this CDR3. The chain recombines TRBV5-4 with TRBJ2-2; no clear D. From germline, CDR1 is SGHNT and CDR2 YYREEE (reference sequence). The CDR3 is 13 residues long. Trimming stripped 4 bases from V and 1 base from J, with 5 bases between. The CDR3 coding sequence is TGTGCCAGCAGCCTCCTGAACACCGGGGAGCTGTTTTTT. As protein: CASSLLNTGELFF.

Details on this clone: At the DNA level, this CDR3 is encoded by other sequences in the same sample as well. This chain uses TRBV5-6 with TRBJ1-2, with D hard to call. Germline-derived CDR1 and CDR2 are SGHDT and YYEEEE. The CDR3 is 13 residues long. The V end lost 0 bases, the J end lost 4 bases, and 7 bases lay between the germline ends. The CDR3 nucleotides read TGTGCCAGCAGCTTGGTATCAGGCTATGGCTACACCTTC. Its translation is CASSLVSGYGYTF.

This clone appeared a single time. This chain uses TRBV7-2 with TRBJ2-4; tentatively, D is TRBD1 or TRBD2 (6 bases each). CDR3 size: 14 residues. Germline V gene sequence: CDR1 SGHTA, CDR2 FQGNSA. V was shortened by 0 bases and J by 9 bases, with 12 bases between the two germline ends. CDR3 nucleotides: TGTGCCAGCAGCTTAGCGCCGGGGGCGAGCATTCAGTACTTC. Amino acids: CASSLAPGASIQYF.

This chain links TRBV2 with TRBJ1-1, with D tentatively TRBD1 (6 bases). Trimming pared 6 bases from V and 5 bases from J, leaving 13 bases between. The CDR3 runs 13 residues. Germline V gene sequence: CDR1 SNHLY, CDR2 FYNNEI. The CDR3: CASSVQGLTEAFF. DNA of the CDR3: TGTGCCAGCAGCGTACAGGGACTTACTGAAGCTTTCTTT.

The sample holds one count of this clone. This chain links TRBV28 with TRBJ1-5; 12 bases fit TRBD1. V was pared by 3 bases and J by 6 bases, with 9 bases of the junction left unmatched. The CDR3 extends over 17 amino acids. The germline gives CDR1 MDHEN, CDR2 SYDVKM. Here the CDR3 DNA reads TGTGCCAGCAGTTTCACCGGGACAGGGGGCTTGAGTCAGCCCCAGCATTTT. Translating it yields CASSFTGTGGLSQPQHF.

This clone was seen a single time. At the DNA level, this CDR3 is encoded by other sequences in the same sample as well. CDR3 coding DNA: TGTGCCAGCAGCTTAGTCAGAGGCGAGACCCAGTACTTC. Translating it yields CASSLVRGETQYF. V and J are TRBV7-2 and TRBJ2-5; D unresolved. Germline V gene data show CDR1 as SGHTA and CDR2 as FQGNSA. The V end lost 1 base, the J end lost 5 bases, and 8 bases lay between the germline ends. The CDR3 has 13 amino acids.

The rearrangement joins TRBV6-5 to TRBJ1-1, with TRBD1 as a possible D gene (6 bases). V dropped 5 bases and J dropped 7 bases, with 14 bases sitting between them. The CDR3 runs to 13 residues. Germline V gives CDR1 MNHEY, CDR2 SVGAGI. As DNA, the CDR3 is TGTGCCAGCAGTGCCACAGGGTATGTTGAAGCTTTCTTT. Translating gives CASSATGYVEAFF.

The chain carries TRBV30 and TRBJ2-7, with TRBD1 matching 8 bases. The CDR3 spans 12 residues. Germline-derived CDR1 and CDR2 are GTSNPN and SVGIG (reference sequence). V lost 3 bases, J lost 5 bases, and 3 bases stayed unmatched. CDR3 in DNA: TGTGCCTGGAGCGCGACAGGGGACGAGCAGTACTTC. It encodes CAWSATGDEQYF. The whole variable domain, filled in from reference TRBV30 and TRBJ2-7, reads SQTIHQWPATLVQPVGSPLSLECTVEGTSNPNLYWYRQAAGRGLQLLFYSVGIGQISSEVPQNLSASRPQDRQFILSSKKLLLSDSGFYLCAWSATGDEQYFGPGTRLTVT.

J is TRBJ2-7 and V is TRBV15, with D unresolved. CDR3 size: 13 residues. Germline loops: CDR1 LNHNV, CDR2 YYDKDF (reference sequence). The V end was cut by 4 bases, the J end by 4 bases, with 11 bases between. The CDR3 DNA reads as TGTGCCACCAGCAAACTTGACATGTACGAGCAGTACTTC. Protein sequence: CATSKLDMYEQYF.

Here the CDR3 reads CASSPPGLGVQETQYF. CDR3 nucleotide sequence: TGTGCCAGCAGCCCTCCGGGACTAGGGGTCCAAGAGACCCAGTACTTC. V gene TRBV28 combines with J gene TRBJ2-5; 8 positions agree with TRBD2. CDR3 length equals 16 residues. Germline values: CDR1 MDHEN, CDR2 SYDVKM. V lost 6 bases to trimming and J lost 1 base; unmatched junction nucleotides: 10.

Notes on this clone: Distinct nucleotide sequences in the sample also encode this CDR3. V gene TRBV18 combines with J gene TRBJ2-7; the D gene is possibly TRBD1 (6 bases). The germline CDR1 and CDR2 sequences are KGHSH and LQKENI. Between the trimmed V and J ends, which lost 1 base and 0 bases, there was a span of 7 bases. This CDR3 has 14 residues. The CDR3 loop reads CASSPLDSSYEQYF. The CDR3 nucleotides read TGTGCCAGCTCACCACTGGACAGCTCCTACGAGCAGTACTTC.

The V call is TRBV30, the J call TRBJ2-1; TRBD1 is a possible D gene (6 bases). Between the trimmed V and J ends, which lost 0 bases and 4 bases, there was a span of 10 bases. CDR3 length equals 14 residues. The V gene's germline CDR1 is GTSNPN and CDR2 SVGIG (reference sequence). Written as DNA, the CDR3 is TGTGCCTGGAGTGTATGGACAGTTTACAATGAGCAGTTCTTC. Its translation: CAWSVWTVYNEQFF.

The gene calls are TRBV28 and TRBJ1-3; D is unresolved. The V end lost 5 bases, the J end lost 4 bases, and 18 bases lay between the germline ends. Germline values: CDR1 MDHEN, CDR2 SYDVKM. This CDR3 has 16 amino acids. CDR3 in amino acids: CASSPSLGGPGNTIYF. Written as DNA, the CDR3 is TGTGCCAGCAGTCCCTCCCTAGGAGGGCCAGGAAACACCATATATTTT.

This sequence joins TRBV2 and TRBJ2-3; the D is unclear. The CDR3 contains 13 residues. The V end lost 6 bases, the J end lost 6 bases, and 13 bases lay between the germline ends. Germline V lookup: CDR1 SNHLY, CDR2 FYNNEI. CDR3 nucleotide sequence: TGTGCCAGCAGACCACCCTCCAGGGATACGCAGTATTTT. This sequence encodes CASRPPSRDTQYF.

The gene calls are TRBV4-1 and TRBJ2-7; 8 positions agree with TRBD1. J lost 5 bases, V lost 2 bases, and 8 bases had no gene match. CDR1 is MGHRA, CDR2 YSYEKL, per germline. This CDR3 region has 15 residues. The CDR3 loop reads CASSQPDRDINEQYF. The DNA for the CDR3 is TGCGCCAGCAGCCAACCGGACAGGGATATCAACGAGCAGTACTTC.

This chain links TRBV28 with TRBJ1-6; D perhaps matches TRBD1 (6 bases). V gave up 5 bases and J gave up 15 bases, with 17 bases separating them. The CDR3 has 13 residues. Germline assignment: CDR1 MDHEN and CDR2 SYDVKM. CDR3 nucleotides: TGTGCCAGCAGTCCGGGACACCTGGATCTCCTCCACTTT. Protein: CASSPGHLDLLHF. The complete variable domain, with remaining parts taken from reference TRBV28 and TRBJ1-6, reads DVKVTQSSRYLVKRTGEKVFLECVQDMDHENMFWYRQDPGLGLRLIYFSYDVKMKEKGDIPEGYSVSREKKERFSLILESASTNQTSMYLCASSPGHLDLLHFGNGTRLTVT.

This chain connects TRBV6-1 to TRBJ1-1; D gene ambiguous. The germline CDR1 and CDR2 sequences are MNHNS and SASEGT. This CDR3 region has 11 residues. V dropped 6 bases and J dropped 11 bases, with 13 bases sitting between them. The CDR3 bases are TGTGCCAGCAGCGACCGCTTTGCGGCTTTCTTT. The encoded protein is CASSDRFAAFF.

This chain connects TRBV5-6 to TRBJ2-1; 7 bases are a match to TRBD1. This CDR3 region has 17 residues. The junction had 6 bases not matched to a gene; V was cut back by 0 bases and J by 0 bases. The germline CDR1 and CDR2 sequences are SGHDT and YYEEEE. The CDR3 spells CASSLALTGSSYNEQFF. CDR3 sequence (DNA): TGTGCCAGCAGCTTGGCCCTGACAGGGAGCTCCTACAATGAGCAGTTCTTC.

The V and J genes are TRBV11-2 and TRBJ1-2, with 9 bases aligning to TRBD1. The CDR3 extends over 14 amino acids. Germline V lookup: CDR1 SGHAT, CDR2 FQNNGV. V shed 0 bases and J 8 bases; nucleotides not matched to a gene: 4. For the CDR3, the DNA is TGTGCCAGCAGCTTAGACGGGACAGGGCCCGGCTACACCTTC. Translation gives CASSLDGTGPGYTF.

The chain couples TRBV5-1 to TRBJ1-6; D not certain. Germline V gene lookup returns CDR1 SGHRS and CDR2 YFSETQ. The V end lost 0 bases, the J end lost 9 bases, and 10 bases lay between the germline ends. The CDR3 has 14 amino acids. CDR3 loop: CASSLDGAGSPLHF. CDR3 in DNA: TGCGCCAGCAGCTTGGACGGAGCGGGTTCACCCCTCCACTTT. The variable domain in full, completed from reference TRBV5-1 and TRBJ1-6, reads KAGVTQTPRYLIKTRGQQVTLSCSPISGHRSVSWYQQTPGQGLQFLFEYFSETQRNKGNFPGRFSGRQFSNSRSEMNVSTLELGDSALYLCASSLDGAGSPLHFGNGTRLTVT.

This clone was seen just once. As DNA, the CDR3 is TGTGCCAGCAGCTACATGACAGGGAGCACAGATACGCAGTATTTT. It specifies CASSYMTGSTDTQYF. The chain uses TRBV7-9 and TRBJ2-3; 7 bases are a match to TRBD1. Germline V lookup: CDR1 SEHNR, CDR2 FQNEAQ (reference sequence). Losses at the gene ends were 4 bases for V and 0 bases for J; bases not matched to a gene: 4. The CDR3 has 15 residues.

The chain uses TRBV11-3 and TRBJ2-2, with a weak D call TRBD2 (6 bases). The germline V gene has CDR1 SGHNT and CDR2 YENEEA. The germline V and J ends were trimmed by 3 bases and 5 bases, with 16 bases remaining between them. The CDR3 covers 16 residues. CDR3 residues: CASSFFSGERTGELFF. As DNA, the CDR3 is TGTGCCAGCAGCTTCTTCTCGGGGGAGAGGACCGGGGAGCTGTTTTTT.

The chain employs TRBV5-5 and TRBJ2-7; 7 nucleotides match TRBD2. The CDR3 loop spans 15 amino acids. The J segment lost 0 bases and the V segment lost 3 bases, leaving 6 bases of the junction unmatched. Looked up from germline, CDR1 is SGHKS and CDR2 is YYEKEE (reference sequence). Written as DNA, the CDR3 is TGTGCCAGCAGCTACTCAGCGGGACTCTCCTACGAGCAGTACTTC. This sequence encodes CASSYSAGLSYEQYF. The full variable domain, its missing parts supplied by reference TRBV5-5 and TRBJ2-7, is DAGVTQSPTHLIKTRGQQVTLRCSPISGHKSVSWYQQVLGQGPQFIFQYYEKEERGRGNFPDRFSARQFPNYSSELNVNALLLGDSALYLCASSYSAGLSYEQYFGPGTRLTVT.

The chain has TRBV6-1 and TRBJ2-7; TRBD1 might be the D (6 bases). The CDR3 length is 14 residues. V was trimmed by 4 bases and J by 4 bases, leaving 14 bases between them. CDR1 MNHNS and CDR2 SASEGT come from the germline V gene. CDR3 loop: CASSGGGPKYEQYF. DNA for the CDR3: TGTGCCAGCAGTGGAGGGGGACCGAAGTACGAGCAGTACTTC.